This T cell receptor beta chain was recovered during a study of blood T cell repertoires in COVID-19. Study overall: COVID-19 samples collected from the United States, Italy and Spain covered acute and convalescent phases.

The data were produced by immunoSEQ multiplex PCR, yet TCRdb's version contains in-frame clones alone and is incomplete. The table lists 170,000 or so clones, about 85% of them singletons. The germline gives CDR1 MNHEY, CDR2 SMNVEV (reference sequence). The ends were cut back, 3 bases at V and 2 bases at J, with 8 bases in the middle. The CDR3 length is 13 residues. The age range of participants was about 18 to 95 years, with residence in roughly 25 US areas. This TCR came from a man aged 35 to 55 who had recovered from COVID-19. This rearrangement joins TRBV27 to TRBJ2-7; no clear D gene. Material: PBMCs or T cells enriched from blood (not recorded which). CDR3 region: CASSFHRTYEQYF. The CDR3 nucleotides read TGTGCCAGCAGTTTTCACAGAACCTACGAGCAGTACTTC.